This entry lists 11 T cell receptor beta chains sequenced from one sample in a study of OX40 agonist ivuxolimab in advanced cancers. Data came from immunoSEQ multiplex PCR; TCRdb stores just in-frame clones and leaves some out. The sample contains over 80,000 clones, more than 70% of which appear only once. The starting material was CD4+ or CD8+ T cells sorted from blood, obtained in a trial of the OX40 agonist ivuxolimab. Receptor source: an adult with an advanced solid tumor such as melanoma, head and neck, liver or kidney cancer.

CDR3: CATAGGTLPPQHF. Written as DNA, the CDR3 is TGTGCCACCGCAGGGGGCACCCTTCCGCCCCAGCATTTT. The chain couples TRBV28 to TRBJ1-5; TRBD1 aligns across 8 bases. The CDR3 has 13 residues. V lost 10 bases to trimming and J lost 9 bases; unmatched junction nucleotides: 11. Germline CDR1 MDHEN, CDR2 SYDVKM.

The chain links TRBV28 to TRBJ2-7, with D hard to call. Germline CDR1 is MDHEN and CDR2 is SYDVKM. V lost 5 bases and J 0 bases, leaving 17 bases between the germline ends. This CDR3 contains 16 residues. DNA of the CDR3: TGTGCCAGCAGTCCCCTCCGGGCAGAAGTCTCCTACGAGCAGTACTTC. Protein: CASSPLRAEVSYEQYF.

This clone has a handful of counts. The chain is built from TRBV2 and TRBJ2-3; the D gene is possibly TRBD1 (5 bases). The CDR3 length is 15 residues. V gave up 2 bases and J gave up 2 bases, with 11 bases separating them. Germline lookup yields CDR1 SNHLY and CDR2 FYNNEI. The CDR3 DNA sequence: TGTGCCAGCAGTGAAACAGGAGTCATCACAGATACGCAGTATTTT. This translates into CASSETGVITDTQYF.

This clone came up a few times. The gene calls are TRBV30 and TRBJ1-5; perhaps TRBD1 as D (6 bases). V dropped 3 bases and J dropped 3 bases, with 9 bases sitting between them. In germline, CDR1 is GTSNPN, CDR2 SVGIG (reference sequence). The CDR3 covers 13 residues. The CDR3, as DNA: TGTGCCTGGAGAGGGGGGTCCAATCAGCCCCAGCATTTT. This translates into CAWRGGSNQPQHF.

The rearrangement links TRBV18 to TRBJ2-1; 8 nucleotides line up with TRBD2. The CDR3 runs 17 residues. V lost 3 bases and J lost 0; bases outside the gene matches: 7. Germline CDR1 is KGHSH and CDR2 is LQKENI. The CDR3 is CASSPGSGSLSYNEQFF. In nucleotides, the CDR3 is TGTGCCAGCTCACCGGGAAGCGGGAGTCTCTCCTACAATGAGCAGTTCTTC.

This clone occurred once. The rearrangement joins TRBV19 to TRBJ1-3; the D is unclear. From germline, CDR1 is LNHDA and CDR2 SQIVND (reference sequence). The CDR3 runs 15 residues. V lost 3 bases and J 4 bases, leaving 13 bases between the germline ends. For the CDR3, the DNA is TGTGCCAGTAGTATGAAGACCTTCTACGGAAACACCATATATTTT. This sequence encodes CASSMKTFYGNTIYF.

The chain links TRBV2 to TRBJ2-7; D is uncertain. The CDR3 totals 12 residues. V gave up 3 bases and J gave up 6 bases, with 9 bases separating them. In germline, CDR1 is SNHLY, CDR2 FYNNEI. This CDR3 is CASSEVGPEQYF. The CDR3 DNA reads TGTGCCAGCAGTGAGGTCGGTCCCGAGCAGTACTTC.

V is TRBV11-3 and J is TRBJ2-7; 11 bases align to TRBD1. The length of the CDR3 is 16 residues. The V segment lost 1 base and the J segment 7 bases; nucleotides outside the gene matches: 9. The germline gives CDR1 SGHNT, CDR2 YENEEA. CDR3 in amino acids: CASSLGGGQGDYEQYV. The CDR3 nucleotides read TGTGCCAGCAGCTTAGGTGGGGGACAGGGGGACTATGAGCAGTACGTC.

This sequence joins TRBV6-1 and TRBJ1-2, with D possibly matching TRBD1 (6 bases). This CDR3 contains 13 residues. Between the trimmed V and J ends, which lost 3 bases and 8 bases, there was a span of 13 bases. The germline gives CDR1 MNHNS, CDR2 SASEGT. Here the CDR3 reads CASSEQGLSGYTF. The DNA of the CDR3 is TGTGCCAGCAGTGAGCAGGGGCTTTCCGGCTACACCTTC.

The chain recombines TRBV7-2 with TRBJ1-2; TRBD1 matches 9 bases. The V gene end was trimmed by 5 bases and the J gene end by 8 bases; junction bases not matched to a gene: 9. This CDR3 is built from 14 residues. Germline values: CDR1 SGHTA, CDR2 FQGNSA. The CDR3 region has the DNA TGTGCCAGCAGCCCCGGAGGGACAGGGAGAGGCTACACCTTC. It is translated as CASSPGGTGRGYTF.

V is TRBV6-4 and J is TRBJ1-1; 7 bases are shared with TRBD1. CDR3 size: 14 residues. Germline values: CDR1 MRHNA, CDR2 SNTAGT. V trimming: 6 bases; J trimming: 5 bases; junction bases outside the gene matches: 9. Here the CDR3 reads CASRETGAVTEAFF. CDR3 in DNA: TGTGCCAGCAGAGAAACAGGGGCTGTAACTGAAGCTTTCTTT.